The clone carrying this T cell receptor (beta chain) occurred a few times. The antigen is not known. This specimen belongs to a study of T cells in Graves' hyperthyroidism and ophthalmopathy. The wider study: Initial diagnosis, before any treatment, was when peripheral blood was collected. Study results and limitations: Using 13 V-J features, a model discriminated ophthalmopathy from stable hyperthyroidism. Blood also contained most expanded thyroid clonotypes above 0.001.

Trimming left V 5 bases short and J 5 bases short, with 15 bases between. Germline CDR1 DFQATT, CDR2 SNEGSKA (reference sequence). This CDR3 is built from 13 residues. TCR beta CDR3 sequences were amplified from RNA transcripts. An initial round of RT-PCR targeting the TCR CDR3 relied on the HTBI primer set. TCRdb independently ran MiXCR on the multiplex PCR reads; one entry per CDR3 protein. This table holds under 600,000 distinct CDR3 sequences, roughly a sixth found once. From less than 13 ml of fresh peripheral blood, PBMCs were isolated. The J gene is TRBJ1-2, the V gene TRBV20-1, with D unresolved. The receptor was derived from a woman aged 40 to 50 with Graves' ophthalmopathy. The material sequenced was blood. The CDR3 region has the DNA TGCAGTGCTTCCAGTGCGGGTTTTTATGGCTACACCTTC. The encoded protein is CSASSAGFYGYTF.